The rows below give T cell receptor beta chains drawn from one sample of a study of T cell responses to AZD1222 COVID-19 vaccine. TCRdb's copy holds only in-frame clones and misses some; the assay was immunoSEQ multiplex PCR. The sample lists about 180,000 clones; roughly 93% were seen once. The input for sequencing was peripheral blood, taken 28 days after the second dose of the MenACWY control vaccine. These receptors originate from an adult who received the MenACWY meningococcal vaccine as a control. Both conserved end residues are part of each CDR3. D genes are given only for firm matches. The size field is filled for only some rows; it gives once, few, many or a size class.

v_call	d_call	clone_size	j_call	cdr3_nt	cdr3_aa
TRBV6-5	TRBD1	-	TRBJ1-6	TGTGCCAGTCATCGGGGGGAGACAGGGGGTTCACCCCTCCACTTT	CASHRGETGGSPLHF
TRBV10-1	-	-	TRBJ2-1	TGCGCCAGCGGATTCAGAAATGAGCAGTTCTTC	CASGFRNEQFF
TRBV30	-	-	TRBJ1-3	TGTGCCTGGAGTGCAGGGGTATCTGGAAACACCATATATTTT	CAWSAGVSGNTIYF
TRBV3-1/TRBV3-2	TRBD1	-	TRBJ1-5	TGTGCCAGCAGCCGCACAGGGGGCGCGTCTCCCCAGCATTTT	CASSRTGGASPQHF
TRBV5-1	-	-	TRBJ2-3	TGCGCCAGCAGCTCGATCCCCCCGGTTTCTGCAGATACGCAGTATTTT	CASSSIPPVSADTQYF
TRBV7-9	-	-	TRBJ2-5	TGTGCCAGCAGCTCGGGACGCTACCAAGAGACCCAGTACTTC	CASSSGRYQETQYF
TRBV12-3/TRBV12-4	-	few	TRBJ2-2	TGTGCCAGCAGCCCCCCCACCACCGGGGAGCTGTTTTTT	CASSPPTTGELFF
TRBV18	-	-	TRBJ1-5	TGTGCCAGCTCACCTGAGGGCGGGGGTCAGCCCCAGCATTTT	CASSPEGGGQPQHF
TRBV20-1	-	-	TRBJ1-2	TGCAGTGCTTCCCATAACTATGGCTACACCTTC	CSASHNYGYTF
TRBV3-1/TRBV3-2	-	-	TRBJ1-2	TGTGCCAGCAGCCAAGGTCGGGGTGTGGGGGGCTACACCTTC	CASSQGRGVGGYTF
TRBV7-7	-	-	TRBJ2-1	TGTGCTAGCAGCCCCCGCGCCGGCGGGGTCTCCTACAATGAGCAGTTCTTC	CASSPRAGGVSYNEQFF
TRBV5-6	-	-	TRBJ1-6	TGTGCCAGCAGCTTTATTGGGGGGAATTCACCCCTCCACTTT	CASSFIGGNSPLHF
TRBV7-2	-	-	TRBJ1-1	TGTGCCAGCAGCGTGTATGACGTGAACACTGAAGCTTTCTTT	CASSVYDVNTEAFF
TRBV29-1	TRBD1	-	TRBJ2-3	TGCAGCGCTATACAGGGGATGGGCCCAGGGACGCAGTATTTT	CSAIQGMGPGTQYF
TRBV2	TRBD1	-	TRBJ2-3	TGTGCCACCGAGGGGGACAGGGGTACAGATACGCAGTATTTT	CATEGDRGTDTQYF
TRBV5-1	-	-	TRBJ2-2	TGCGCCAGCAGCTTGAACAGTCCTGGCAGCGGGGAGCTGTTTTTT	CASSLNSPGSGELFF
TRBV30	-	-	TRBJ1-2	TGTGCCCGACGTACTAACTATGGCTACACCTTC	CARRTNYGYTF
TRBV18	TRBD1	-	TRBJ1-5	TGTGCCAGCTCACCTCCGGGGACAGGCAATCAGCCCCAGCATTTT	CASSPPGTGNQPQHF
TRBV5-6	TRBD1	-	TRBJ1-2	TGTGCCAGCAGCTTGGTTGGACAGGGGGGGTATGGCTACACCTTC	CASSLVGQGGYGYTF
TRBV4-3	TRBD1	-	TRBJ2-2	TGCGCCAGCAGCCGGATCGGGACAGACACCGGGGAGCTGTTTTTT	CASSRIGTDTGELFF
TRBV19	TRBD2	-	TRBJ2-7	TGTGCCAGTACCCCCATAGCGGGGGGCCCCTACGAGCAGTACTTC	CASTPIAGGPYEQYF
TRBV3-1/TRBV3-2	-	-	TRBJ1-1	TGTGCCAGCAGCCAAGTGGGGGGAGCTCGCGGGGCCGCTTTCTTT	CASSQVGGARGAAFF
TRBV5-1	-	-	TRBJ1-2	TGCGCCAGCAGCTACGGGACGGGCGATGGCTACACCTTC	CASSYGTGDGYTF
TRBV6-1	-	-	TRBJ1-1	TGTGCCAGCAGTGAAGCAGAGGGTTTGACCACTGAAGCTTTCTTT	CASSEAEGLTTEAFF
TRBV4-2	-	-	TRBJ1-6	TGTGCCAGCAGCCAAGAGCCGGGGGTGAGGAATTCACCCCTCCACTTT	CASSQEPGVRNSPLHF
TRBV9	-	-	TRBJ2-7	TGTGCCAGCAGCGTAGAGGTGAGGGGCGAGCAGTACTTC	CASSVEVRGEQYF
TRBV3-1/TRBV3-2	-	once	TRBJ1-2	TGTGCCAGCAGCCAAGTGCTTAACTATGGCTACACCTTC	CASSQVLNYGYTF
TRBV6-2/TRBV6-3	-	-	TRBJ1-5	TGTGCCAGCAGCCCAGGGGCGCGGTATCAGCCCCAGCATTTT	CASSPGARYQPQHF
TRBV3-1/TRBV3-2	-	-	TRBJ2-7	TGTGCCAGCAGCCCCTTCCTCAGGGAGGAGCAGTACTTC	CASSPFLREEQYF
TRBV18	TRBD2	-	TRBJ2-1	TGTGCCAGCTCACCAGGTACCGGGGGGTCCCTCAATGAGCAGTTCTTC	CASSPGTGGSLNEQFF
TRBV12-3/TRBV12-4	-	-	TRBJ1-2	TGTGCCAGCAGCCCTTTTGGGCGGGGCTACACCTTC	CASSPFGRGYTF
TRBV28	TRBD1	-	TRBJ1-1	TGTGCCAGCCGTGCGACAGGGAGGGGCGGCACTGAAGCTTTCTTT	CASRATGRGGTEAFF
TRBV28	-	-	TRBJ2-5	TGTGCCAGCAGTTTACGGACGACTCGAGAGGCCCAGTACTTC	CASSLRTTREAQYF
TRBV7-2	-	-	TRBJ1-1	TGTGCCAGCAGCTTCAGGGGATCGAACACTGAAGCTTTCTTT	CASSFRGSNTEAFF
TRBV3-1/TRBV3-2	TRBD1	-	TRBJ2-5	TGTGCCAGCAGCCAAGATGACAGGGAACGTTTGCGAGAGACCCAGTACTTC	CASSQDDRERLRETQYF
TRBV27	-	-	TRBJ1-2	TGTGCCAGCAGTTCGGACGGGAACTATGGCTACACCTTC	CASSSDGNYGYTF
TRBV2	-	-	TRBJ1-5	TGTGCCAGCCGGAACGGGGGAAATCAGCCCCAGCATTTT	CASRNGGNQPQHF
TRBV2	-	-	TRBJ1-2	TGTGCCAGCAGTGACAGACAGTTATATCACGGCTACACCTTC	CASSDRQLYHGYTF
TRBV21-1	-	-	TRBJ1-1	TGTGCCAGCAGCAAAGCTCTGGAGGGGACCCTCACTGAAGCTTTCTTT	CASSKALEGTLTEAFF
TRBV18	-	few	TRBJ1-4	TGTGCCAGCTCACCATTCACCACAACTAATGAAAAACTGTTTTTT	CASSPFTTTNEKLFF
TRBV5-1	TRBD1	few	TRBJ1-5	TGCGCCAGCAGCAGATCCGGGACAGGGGGGCAGCCCCAGCATTTT	CASSRSGTGGQPQHF
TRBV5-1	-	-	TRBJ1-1	TGCGCCAGCAGCTCCGGAACGGAATCGAACACTGAAGCTTTCTTT	CASSSGTESNTEAFF
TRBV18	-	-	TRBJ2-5	TGTGCCAGCTCACCAGTCGGACATGCCCGAGAGACCCAGTACTTC	CASSPVGHARETQYF
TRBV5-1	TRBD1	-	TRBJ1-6	TGCGCCAGCAGCCCAAACCGGGACAGGGAGTCACCCCTCCACTTT	CASSPNRDRESPLHF
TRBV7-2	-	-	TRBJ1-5	TGTGCCAGCAGCTTTTCCAATCAGCCCCAGCATTTT	CASSFSNQPQHF
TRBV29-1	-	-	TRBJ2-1	TGCAGCGTCTCCGACTACAATGAGCAGTTCTTC	CSVSDYNEQFF
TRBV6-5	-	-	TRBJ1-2	TGTGCCAGCAGCGAGGTGGGTGGCTACACCTTC	CASSEVGGYTF
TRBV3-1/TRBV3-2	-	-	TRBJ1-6	TGTGCCAGCAGCCAAGGAGAGTGGGTTTGGTCACCCCTCCACTTT	CASSQGEWVWSPLHF
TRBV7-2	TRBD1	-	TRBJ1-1	TGTGCCAGCAGCTGGGGACAGGCCGATCAGACTGAAGCTTTCTTT	CASSWGQADQTEAFF
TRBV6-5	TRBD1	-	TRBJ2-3	TGTGCCAGCCGGCTACAGGGGGCAGTGGATACGCAGTATTTT	CASRLQGAVDTQYF
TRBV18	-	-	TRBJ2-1	TGTGCCAGCTCACCACCGGCACAGTACAATGAGCAGTTCTTC	CASSPPAQYNEQFF
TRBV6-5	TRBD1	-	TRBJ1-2	TGTGCCAGCAGTCACCGGGACAGGGATGTCGACGGCTACACCTTC	CASSHRDRDVDGYTF
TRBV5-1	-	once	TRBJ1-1	TGCGCCAGCGGAATAGGGTGGTACACTGAAGCTTTCTTT	CASGIGWYTEAFF
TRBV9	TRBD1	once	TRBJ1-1	TGTGCCAGCAGCCCCCTACAGGGGGCGGTCACTGAAGCTTTCTTT	CASSPLQGAVTEAFF
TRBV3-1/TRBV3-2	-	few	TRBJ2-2	TGTGCCAGCAGTTCCCGGACCACCGGGGAGCTGTTTTTT	CASSSRTTGELFF
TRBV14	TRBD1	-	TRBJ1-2	TGTGCCAGCAGCCAATTAGACAGGGGGTCTCATGGCTACACCTTC	CASSQLDRGSHGYTF
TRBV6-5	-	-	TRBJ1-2	TGTGCCAGCTTTAGGAGGGGCTACACCTTC	CASFRRGYTF
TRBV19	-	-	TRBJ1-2	TGTGCCAGTAGTATCGATCGGTATGGCTACACCTTC	CASSIDRYGYTF
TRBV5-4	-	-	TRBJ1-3	TGTGCCAGCAGCTTCCAAGGCCTCTCTGGAAACACCATATATTTT	CASSFQGLSGNTIYF